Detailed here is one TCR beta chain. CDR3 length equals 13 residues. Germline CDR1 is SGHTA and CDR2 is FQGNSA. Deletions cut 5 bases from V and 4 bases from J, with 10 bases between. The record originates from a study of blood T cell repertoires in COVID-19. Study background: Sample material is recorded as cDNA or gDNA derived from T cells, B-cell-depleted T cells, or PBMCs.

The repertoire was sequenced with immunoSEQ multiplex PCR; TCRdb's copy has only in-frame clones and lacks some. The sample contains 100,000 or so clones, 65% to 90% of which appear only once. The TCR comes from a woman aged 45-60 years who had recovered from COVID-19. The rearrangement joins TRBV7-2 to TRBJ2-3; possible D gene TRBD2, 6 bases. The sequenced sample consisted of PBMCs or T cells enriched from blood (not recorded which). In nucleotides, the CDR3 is TGTGCCAGCAGCCGTCTAGCGTCAGATACGCAGTATTTT. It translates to CASSRLASDTQYF.